This T cell receptor beta chain was captured in a study of cytomegalovirus exposure and HLA in healthy donors. Regarding this clone: Its antigen is unidentified.

The CDR3 runs to 14 residues. Looked up from germline, CDR1 is SGHTA and CDR2 is FQGNSA. Losses at the gene ends were 5 bases for V and 6 bases for J; bases not matched to a gene: 5. PCR involved 60 Vbeta and 13 Jbeta primers. Original data processing: Later analysis identified roughly 84 million unique TCR beta chains, 8.5 million to 13 million shared. Here immunoSEQ multiplex PCR was the method, and the copy in TCRdb shows in-frame clones only, minus some. From that table come the V and J calls and clone size; the DNA was used to work out D and trimming. This sample yields 100,000 to 150,000 clones, of which approximately 17% are seen a single time; about 3% belongs to the top ten. Study-wide results and caveats: V- and J-gene trimming of TCR beta was linked (in a later analysis) to a missense DCLRE1C variant. Cytomegalovirus-associated status was assigned to 164 TCR beta chains. The likely explanation for a cluster of highly shared sequence variants was sequencing artifact.

Sequences were obtained from PBMCs. The sequence derives from a female donor in good health and CMV-seropositive. This chain connects TRBV7-2 to TRBJ1-4, with 8 positions matching TRBD1. CDR3 in amino acids: CASSLRGRDEKLFF. The CDR3 nucleotides are TGTGCCAGCAGCCTCAGGGGGCGGGATGAAAAACTGTTTTTT.